This paragraph reports one T cell receptor beta chain. The entry originates in a study of beta chain features in type 1 diabetes. Turning to the study itself: Sorted cells, around 100 million in number, were examined across all samples.

V lost 6 bases and J 0 bases, leaving 14 bases between the germline ends. The CDR3 covers 15 residues. Per germline, CDR1 MRHNA and CDR2 SNTAGT. Expressed TCRB transcripts were sequenced because the entire RNA isolate underwent reverse transcription. Measured with immunoSEQ multiplex PCR; TCRdb has only the in-frame clones, and not every one. The sample consists of hundreds of thousands of clones, roughly 16% of them appearing once. This sequence was found in a man aged 18-30 years in good health. Sequencing was done on a sample of naive CD4+ T cells from blood. J is TRBJ1-2 and V is TRBV6-4, with D perhaps matching TRBD1 (5 bases). In nucleotides, the CDR3 is TGTGCCAGCAGCGCCCATGGGGGGACTAACTATGGCTACACCTTC. As protein: CASSAHGGTNYGYTF.